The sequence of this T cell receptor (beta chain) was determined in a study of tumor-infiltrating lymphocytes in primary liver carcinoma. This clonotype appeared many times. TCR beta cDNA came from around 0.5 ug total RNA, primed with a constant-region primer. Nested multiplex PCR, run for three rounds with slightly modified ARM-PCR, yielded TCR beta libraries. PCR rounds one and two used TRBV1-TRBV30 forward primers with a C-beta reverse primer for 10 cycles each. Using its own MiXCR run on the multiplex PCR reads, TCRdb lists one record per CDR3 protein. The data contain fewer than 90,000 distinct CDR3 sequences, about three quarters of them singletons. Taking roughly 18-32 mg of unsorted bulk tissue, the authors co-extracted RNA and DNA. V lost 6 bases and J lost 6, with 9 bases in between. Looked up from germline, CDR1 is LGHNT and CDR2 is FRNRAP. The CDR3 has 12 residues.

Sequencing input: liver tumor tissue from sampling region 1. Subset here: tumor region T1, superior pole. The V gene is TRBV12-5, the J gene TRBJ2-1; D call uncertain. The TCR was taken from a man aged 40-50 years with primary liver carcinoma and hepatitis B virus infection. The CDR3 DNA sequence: TGTGCTAGTGGCACCGGCGGCAATGAGCAGTTCTTC. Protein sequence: CASGTGGNEQFF.